This T cell receptor (beta chain) was found in a study of T cells in Graves' hyperthyroidism and ophthalmopathy. Whole-study findings and limits: Most thyroid clonotypes expanded above 0.001 were also detected in blood.

This clonotype was seen more than once but under ten times. Its antigen remains unidentified. A much more abundant neighbour one base away suggests this may be a read error. Lactation, pregnancy, other autoimmune disease or uncontrolled infection led to exclusion of patients. PBMCs were sourced from more than 9 ml fresh peripheral blood. RNA transcripts provided the source from which TCR beta CDR3 regions were amplified. HTBI primers were used for first-round RT-PCR of the TCR CDR3. TCRdb ran MiXCR on the multiplex PCR reads and lists one entry per CDR3 protein. This table holds a few hundred thousand distinct CDR3 sequences, roughly 19% found once. In germline, CDR1 is MNHNS, CDR2 SASEGT. The CDR3 is made up of 13 amino acids.

This chain links TRBV6-1 with TRBJ2-5; D possibly corresponds to TRBD1 (6 bases). Material: blood. The receptor comes from a woman under 30 with Graves' hyperthyroidism. The CDR3 nucleotides are TGTGCCAGCAGTGTACAGGGCGGCGAGACCAAGTACTTC. It specifies CASSVQGGETKYF.